The 24 T cell receptor beta chains in this list originate from one sample, sequenced in a study of blood T cell repertoires in COVID-19. Clones were sequenced by immunoSEQ multiplex PCR, and TCRdb holds only the in-frame ones, with some missing. The sample has 300,000 to 350,000 clones; approximately 86% are singletons. Sequencing was performed on PBMCs or T cells enriched from blood (not recorded which). The origin of the receptors is a woman aged 40-49 years with acute COVID-19.

V gene TRBV4-1 combines with J gene TRBJ1-1, with 12 bases matching TRBD1. Germline assignment: CDR1 MGHRA and CDR2 YSYEKL. The CDR3 totals 17 residues. J lost 0 bases, V lost 3 bases, and 5 bases had no gene match. The CDR3 DNA follows: TGCGCCAGCAGCCATGGGACAGGGGGCTTAGTGAACACTGAAGCTTTCTTT. Protein product: CASSHGTGGLVNTEAFF.

The CDR3 loop is CASSGGRGSSYEQYF. The CDR3 nucleotides are TGTGCCAGCAGCGGAGGGCGGGGGAGCTCCTACGAGCAGTACTTC. The chain couples TRBV7-6 to TRBJ2-7; TRBD2 agrees at 7 bases. The CDR3 is made up of 15 amino acids. V gave up 5 bases and J gave up 0 bases; unmatched junction bases: 7. Germline V CDR1 and CDR2: SGHVS, FNYEAQ.

This chain uses TRBV11-2 with TRBJ1-5; D is unresolved. Trimming pared 1 base from V and 6 bases from J, leaving 13 bases between. This CDR3 region has 15 residues. Germline CDR1 is SGHAT and CDR2 is FQNNGV. The CDR3 sequence: CASSLGAGFSQPQHF. The CDR3 DNA follows: TGTGCCAGCAGCTTAGGGGCGGGATTCAGTCAGCCCCAGCATTTT.

This clone has a handful of counts. The rearrangement links TRBV2 to TRBJ2-3, with TRBD2 matching 11 bases. The germline V gene has CDR1 SNHLY and CDR2 FYNNEI. Unmatched junction bases numbered 10, after V lost 6 bases and J lost 5 bases. The CDR3 runs 16 residues. The CDR3 region is CASRSPSGGRGDTQYF. The CDR3 DNA reads as TGTGCCAGCAGGAGTCCTAGCGGGGGGCGGGGAGATACGCAGTATTTT.

The chain is built from TRBV7-2 and TRBJ1-3; D may be TRBD1 (6 bases). Deletions cut 1 base from V and 9 bases from J, with 16 bases between. The CDR3 runs to 15 residues. Germline CDR1 and CDR2: SGHTA and FQGNSA. The CDR3 DNA follows: TGTGCCAGCAGCTTAGGGACAGCCCCTGGAGGCACCATATATTTT. Protein product: CASSLGTAPGGTIYF.

CDR3 nucleotides: TGTGCCAGCAGCCCACTTGCGGGGGGACCCACTAGCACAGATACGCAGTATTTT. As protein: CASSPLAGGPTSTDTQYF. The chain links TRBV7-2 to TRBJ2-3; 8 bases align to TRBD2. With 5 bases clipped from V and 0 bases from J, the junction kept 13 bases outside the gene matches. CDR3 size: 18 residues. Per germline, CDR1 SGHTA and CDR2 FQGNSA.

This clone was observed once. V gene TRBV10-2 combines with J gene TRBJ1-6; D gene ambiguous. The CDR3 is 15 residues long. Trimming cost V 4 bases and J 0 bases, with 7 bases left between them. From germline, CDR1 is WSHSY and CDR2 SAAADI. The CDR3 DNA reads as TGCGCCAGCAGTGTCGAGAGCTCCTATAATTCACCCCTCCACTTT. It codes for CASSVESSYNSPLHF.

The gene calls are TRBV19 and TRBJ2-7; TRBD2 matches 8 bases. J was trimmed by 4 bases and V by 2 bases; bases with no gene match: 16. CDR3 length: 18 amino acids. The germline V gene encodes CDR1 LNHDA and CDR2 SQIVND (reference sequence). Here the CDR3 DNA reads TGTGCCAGTAGTATACAAGTGGTTAGCGGGGCGACCGCGTACGAGCAGTACTTC. It encodes CASSIQVVSGATAYEQYF.

This clone showed up just a few times. V and J are TRBV19 and TRBJ1-2, with 12 bases aligning to TRBD1. Germline values: CDR1 LNHDA, CDR2 SQIVND (reference sequence). The CDR3 is 16 residues long. The J segment lost 8 bases and the V segment lost 5 bases, leaving 12 bases of the junction unmatched. CDR3 coding DNA: TGTGCCAGTAGTGCAACCGGGACAGGGGGCCTAGGGGGCTACACCTTC. It codes for CASSATGTGGLGGYTF.

The CDR3 DNA is TGTGCCAGCGGCAAGACAGAGAGGAGCTATGGCTACACCTTC. This gives the protein CASGKTERSYGYTF. This chain links TRBV11-2 with TRBJ1-2, with D possibly being TRBD1 (5 bases). CDR3 length: 14 amino acids. Germline values: CDR1 SGHAT, CDR2 FQNNGV. Trimming pared 8 bases from V and 4 bases from J, leaving 17 bases between.

The rearrangement links TRBV4-1 to TRBJ1-2; no definite D call. V was trimmed by 0 bases and J by 8 bases, leaving 13 bases between them. Germline CDR1 MGHRA, CDR2 YSYEKL. This CDR3 has 14 amino acids. CDR3 sequence: CASSQDIGGGGYTF. The CDR3 DNA sequence: TGCGCCAGCAGCCAAGATATCGGTGGAGGGGGCTACACCTTC.

The chain links TRBV5-6 to TRBJ2-5, with D possibly matching TRBD2 (6 bases). Germline V gene lookup returns CDR1 SGHDT and CDR2 YYEEEE. The CDR3 has 17 amino acids. V was pared by 4 bases and J by 5 bases, with 24 bases between. The CDR3 spells CASSGGPGSGGFETQYF. CDR3 in DNA: TGTGCCAGCAGCGGAGGGCCGGGATCTGGTGGTTTTGAGACCCAGTACTTC.

The chain is built from TRBV5-1 and TRBJ2-7, with D possibly being TRBD2 (6 bases). Between the trimmed V and J ends, which lost 3 bases and 5 bases, there was a span of 21 bases. The CDR3 loop spans 16 amino acids. The germline V gene has CDR1 SGHRS and CDR2 YFSETQ. CDR3 nucleotides: TGCGCCAGCAGCTCCATGGGGTCGGGAGACCCCCACGAGCAGTACTTC. Encoded protein: CASSSMGSGDPHEQYF. The complete variable domain, with remaining parts taken from reference TRBV5-1 and TRBJ2-7, reads KAGVTQTPRYLIKTRGQQVTLSCSPISGHRSVSWYQQTPGQGLQFLFEYFSETQRNKGNFPGRFSGRQFSNSRSEMNVSTLELGDSALYLCASSSMGSGDPHEQYFGPGTRLTVT.

This clone came up once. This chain uses TRBV28 with TRBJ1-2; D remains ambiguous. Germline loops: CDR1 MDHEN, CDR2 SYDVKM. Trimming removed 10 bases from V and 1 base from J, with 13 bases in between. The CDR3 is made up of 13 amino acids. DNA of the CDR3: TGTGCCACCGACGGAGCGCTTAACTATGGCTACACCTTC. Translation gives CATDGALNYGYTF.

CDR3 sequence (DNA): TGTGCCAGCAGTTACTCGAGAGGACTAGCGGTGAACACCGGGGAGCTGTTTTTT. This codes for CASSYSRGLAVNTGELFF. The rearrangement joins TRBV6-2 or TRBV6-3 to TRBJ2-2; 10 positions agree with TRBD2. Germline V gene sequence: CDR1 MNHEY, CDR2 SVGEGT. The ends lost 0 bases at V and 1 base at J; junction bases unmatched: 5. The CDR3 spans 18 residues.

J is TRBJ2-7 and V is TRBV7-9; TRBD1 matches 8 bases. The ends lost 6 bases at V and 6 bases at J; junction bases unmatched: 7. CDR1 is SEHNR and CDR2 is FQNEAQ in the germline V gene (reference sequence). The CDR3 runs to 13 residues. CDR3 sequence: CASRADRAGEQYF. In nucleotides, the CDR3 is TGTGCCAGCAGAGCGGACAGGGCGGGCGAGCAGTACTTC.

The gene calls are TRBV11-3 and TRBJ2-7; 10 bases are a match to TRBD2. J lost 2 bases, V lost 3 bases, and 13 bases had no gene match. Per germline, CDR1 SGHNT and CDR2 YENEEA. The CDR3 is made up of 18 amino acids. CDR3 DNA sequence: TGTGCCAGCAGCTTCCCCTCTGGCCTAGCGGGAGAAACCTACGAGCAGTACTTC. Protein sequence: CASSFPSGLAGETYEQYF.

This rearrangement joins TRBV20-1 to TRBJ2-3, with D maybe TRBD2 (5 bases). The CDR3 is 14 residues long. CDR1 and CDR2 (germline): DFQATT, SNEGSKA (reference sequence). Trimming left V 3 bases short and J 3 bases short, with 13 bases between. As DNA, the CDR3 is TGCAGTGCTAGTGGTGGGAGTTGGACAGATACGCAGTATTTT. Amino acids: CSASGGSWTDTQYF.

V usage is TRBV5-1 and J usage is TRBJ1-1; no reliable D call. This CDR3 spans 15 amino acids. V gave up 0 bases and J gave up 5 bases, with 14 bases separating them. Germline CDR1 and CDR2: SGHRS and YFSETQ. CDR3 protein: CASSLEQPGGTEAFF. CDR3 bases: TGCGCCAGCAGCTTGGAACAGCCTGGCGGGACTGAAGCTTTCTTT.

V usage is TRBV15 and J usage is TRBJ2-7; 10 bases fit TRBD1. With 1 base clipped from V and 4 bases from J, the junction kept 4 bases outside the gene matches. Per germline, CDR1 LNHNV and CDR2 YYDKDF (reference sequence). The CDR3 extends over 15 amino acids. This CDR3 is CATSRVRDRGYEQYF. CDR3 nucleotides: TGTGCCACCAGCAGAGTCCGGGACAGGGGTTACGAGCAGTACTTC.

A few counts support this clone. The chain joins TRBV25-1 to TRBJ2-7; the D is unclear. Germline V gene sequence: CDR1 MGHDK, CDR2 SYGVNS. Trimming cost V 5 bases and J 6 bases, with 11 bases left between them. The CDR3 consists of 12 residues. The CDR3 DNA follows: TGTGCCAGCAGTCTCTCTCCCGGCGAGCAGTACTTC. It codes for CASSLSPGEQYF.

This chain joins TRBV5-6 and TRBJ2-1; possibly TRBD2 for D (6 bases). Germline V gene lookup returns CDR1 SGHDT and CDR2 YYEEEE. The CDR3 consists of 12 residues. V was cut by 3 bases and J by 6 bases, with 7 bases left in between. The CDR3 coding sequence is TGTGCCAGCAGCTGGCGGGGCAATGAGCAGTTCTTC. It is translated as CASSWRGNEQFF.

As DNA, the CDR3 is TGTGCCAGCTCACCTTCGGGTTGGCTAGATAGCAATCAGCCCCAGCATTTT. Translating it yields CASSPSGWLDSNQPQHF. This chain joins TRBV18 and TRBJ1-5; no clear D gene. This CDR3 region has 17 residues. CDR1 is KGHSH and CDR2 is LQKENI in the germline V gene. Deletions cut 3 bases from V and 0 bases from J, with 15 bases between.

The genes are TRBV3-1 (or the pseudogene TRBV3-2) and TRBJ2-2, with D possibly matching TRBD2 (5 bases). CDR1 LGHDT and CDR2 YNNKEL come from the germline V gene (reference sequence). The V gene lost 1 base and the J gene lost 7 bases, with 10 bases spanning the gap. CDR3 length: 14 amino acids. The CDR3 here is CASSQAGFDGELFF. The CDR3, as DNA: TGTGCCAGCAGCCAAGCGGGGTTTGACGGGGAGCTGTTTTTT.